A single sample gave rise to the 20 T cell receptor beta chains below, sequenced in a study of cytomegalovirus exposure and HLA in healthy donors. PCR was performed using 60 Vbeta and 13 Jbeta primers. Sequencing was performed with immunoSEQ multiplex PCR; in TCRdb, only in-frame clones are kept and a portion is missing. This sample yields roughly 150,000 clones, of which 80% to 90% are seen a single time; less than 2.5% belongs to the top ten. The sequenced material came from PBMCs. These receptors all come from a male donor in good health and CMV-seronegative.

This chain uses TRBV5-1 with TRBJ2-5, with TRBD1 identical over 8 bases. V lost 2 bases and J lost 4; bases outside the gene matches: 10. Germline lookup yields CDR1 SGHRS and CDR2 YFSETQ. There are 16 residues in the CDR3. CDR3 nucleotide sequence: TGCGCCAGCAGCTTCCTGATGACAGGGGAGCGAGAGACCCAGTACTTC. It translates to CASSFLMTGERETQYF.

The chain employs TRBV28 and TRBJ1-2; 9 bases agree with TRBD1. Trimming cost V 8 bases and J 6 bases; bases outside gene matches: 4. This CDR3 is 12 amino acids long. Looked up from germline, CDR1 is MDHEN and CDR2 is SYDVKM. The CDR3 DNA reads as TGTGCCAGCTGGAGGACAGGGGATGGCTACACCTTC. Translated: CASWRTGDGYTF.

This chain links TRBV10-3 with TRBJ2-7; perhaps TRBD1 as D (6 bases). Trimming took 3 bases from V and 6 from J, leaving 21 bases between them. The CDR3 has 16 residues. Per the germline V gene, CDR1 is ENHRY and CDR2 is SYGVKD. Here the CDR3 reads CAISDLDRKFLAEQYF. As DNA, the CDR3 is TGTGCCATCAGTGACCTGGACAGAAAGTTCCTGGCCGAGCAGTACTTC.

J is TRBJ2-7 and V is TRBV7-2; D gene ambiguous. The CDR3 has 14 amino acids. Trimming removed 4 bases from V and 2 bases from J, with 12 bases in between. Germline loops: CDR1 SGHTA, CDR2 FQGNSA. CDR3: CASSSLSGPYEQYF. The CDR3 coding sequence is TGTGCCAGCAGCTCCCTTAGTGGGCCCTACGAGCAGTACTTC.

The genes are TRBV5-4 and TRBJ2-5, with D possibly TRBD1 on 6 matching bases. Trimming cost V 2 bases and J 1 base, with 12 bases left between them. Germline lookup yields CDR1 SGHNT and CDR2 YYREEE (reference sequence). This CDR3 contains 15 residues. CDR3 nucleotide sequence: TGTGCCAGCAGCTTCGTGGGCAGGGGCCAAGAGACCCAGTACTTC. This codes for CASSFVGRGQETQYF.

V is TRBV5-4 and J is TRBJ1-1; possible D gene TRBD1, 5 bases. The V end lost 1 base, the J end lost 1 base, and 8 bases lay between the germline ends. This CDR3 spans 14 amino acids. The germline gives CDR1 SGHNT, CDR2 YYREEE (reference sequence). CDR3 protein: CASSLQGGNTEAFF. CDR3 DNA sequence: TGTGCCAGCAGCTTGCAGGGCGGGAACACTGAAGCTTTCTTT.

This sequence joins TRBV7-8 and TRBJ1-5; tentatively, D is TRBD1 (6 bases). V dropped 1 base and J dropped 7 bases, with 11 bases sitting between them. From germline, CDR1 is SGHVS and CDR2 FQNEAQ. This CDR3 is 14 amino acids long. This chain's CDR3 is CASSLEDRTQPQHF. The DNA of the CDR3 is TGTGCCAGCAGCTTAGAGGACAGAACCCAGCCCCAGCATTTT.

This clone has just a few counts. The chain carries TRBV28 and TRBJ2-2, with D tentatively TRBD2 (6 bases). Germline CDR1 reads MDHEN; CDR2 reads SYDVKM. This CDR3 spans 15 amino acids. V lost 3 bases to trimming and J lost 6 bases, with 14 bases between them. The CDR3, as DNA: TGTGCCAGCAGTTTGCGGGGACTCCCCGCCGGGGAGCTGTTTTTT. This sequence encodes CASSLRGLPAGELFF.

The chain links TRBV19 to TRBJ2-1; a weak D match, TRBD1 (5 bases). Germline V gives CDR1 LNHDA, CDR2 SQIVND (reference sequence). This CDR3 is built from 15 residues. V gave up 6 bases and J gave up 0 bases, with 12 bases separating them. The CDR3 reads CASSARQSSYNEQFF. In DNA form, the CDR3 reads TGTGCCAGTAGCGCCAGACAGAGCTCCTACAATGAGCAGTTCTTC.

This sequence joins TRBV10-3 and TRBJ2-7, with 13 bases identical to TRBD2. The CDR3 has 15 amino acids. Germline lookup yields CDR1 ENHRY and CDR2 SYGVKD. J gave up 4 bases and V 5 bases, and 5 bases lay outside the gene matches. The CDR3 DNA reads TGTGCCATCAGTCTTGGGACTAGCGGGATTTACGAGCAGTACTTC. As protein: CAISLGTSGIYEQYF.

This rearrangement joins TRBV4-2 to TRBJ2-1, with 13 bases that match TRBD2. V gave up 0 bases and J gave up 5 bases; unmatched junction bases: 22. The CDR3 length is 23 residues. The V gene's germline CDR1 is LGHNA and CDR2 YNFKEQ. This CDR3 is CASSQDLVPQGLAGPVFNNEQFF. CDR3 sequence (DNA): TGTGCCAGCAGCCAAGATCTTGTTCCTCAGGGACTAGCGGGACCGGTATTCAACAATGAGCAGTTCTTC.

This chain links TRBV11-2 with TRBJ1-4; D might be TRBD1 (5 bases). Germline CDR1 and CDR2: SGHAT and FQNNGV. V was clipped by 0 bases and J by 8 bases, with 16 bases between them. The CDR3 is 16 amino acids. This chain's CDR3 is CASSLDLGRRGEKLFF. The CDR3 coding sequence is TGTGCCAGCAGCTTAGATCTGGGCAGGCGGGGGGAAAAACTGTTTTTT.

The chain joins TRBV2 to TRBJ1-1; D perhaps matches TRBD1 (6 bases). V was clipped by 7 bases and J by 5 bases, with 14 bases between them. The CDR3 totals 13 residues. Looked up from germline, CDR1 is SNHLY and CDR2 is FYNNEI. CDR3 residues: CASIRTGNTEAFF. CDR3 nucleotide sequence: TGTGCCAGCATCCGTACAGGGAATACTGAAGCTTTCTTT.

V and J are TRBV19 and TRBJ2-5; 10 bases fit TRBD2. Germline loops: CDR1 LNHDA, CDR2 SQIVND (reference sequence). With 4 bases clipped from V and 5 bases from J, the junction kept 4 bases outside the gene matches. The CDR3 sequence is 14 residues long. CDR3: CASSTLAGEETQYF. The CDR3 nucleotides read TGTGCCAGTAGTACGCTAGCGGGGGAGGAGACCCAGTACTTC.

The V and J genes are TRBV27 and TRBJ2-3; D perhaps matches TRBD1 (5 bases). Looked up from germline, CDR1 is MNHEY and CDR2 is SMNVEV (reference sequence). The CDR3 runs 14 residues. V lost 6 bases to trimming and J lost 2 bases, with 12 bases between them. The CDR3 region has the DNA TGTGCCAGCAGAAAACAGGAGATCACAGATACGCAGTATTTT. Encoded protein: CASRKQEITDTQYF.

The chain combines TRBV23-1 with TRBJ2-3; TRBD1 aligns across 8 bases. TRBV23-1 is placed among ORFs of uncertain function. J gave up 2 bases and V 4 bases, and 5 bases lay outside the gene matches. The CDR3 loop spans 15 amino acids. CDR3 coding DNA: TGCGCCAGCAGTCGACAGGGGTCTCCCACAGATACGCAGTATTTT. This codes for CASSRQGSPTDTQYF.

The CDR3 sequence: CASSPSIAVGNAQETQYF. CDR3 nucleotide sequence: TGTGCCAGCTCACCGAGTATAGCGGTTGGGAACGCCCAAGAGACCCAGTACTTC. The V gene is TRBV18, the J gene TRBJ2-5; a possible D gene is TRBD2 (6 bases). Germline CDR1 reads KGHSH; CDR2 reads LQKENI. CDR3 length equals 18 residues. The germline V and J ends were trimmed by 3 bases and 1 base, with 21 bases remaining between them. The full variable domain, rest sourced from reference TRBV18 and TRBJ2-5, is NAGVMQNPRHLVRRRGQEARLRCSPMKGHSHVYWYRQLPEEGLKFMVYLQKENIIDESGMPKERFSAEFPKEGPSILRIQQVVRGDSAAYFCASSPSIAVGNAQETQYFGPGTRLLVL.

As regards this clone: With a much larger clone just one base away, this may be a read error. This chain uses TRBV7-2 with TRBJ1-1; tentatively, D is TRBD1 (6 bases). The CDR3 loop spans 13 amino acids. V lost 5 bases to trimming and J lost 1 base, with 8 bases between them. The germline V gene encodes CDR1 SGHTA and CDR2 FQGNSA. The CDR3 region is CASSMGQNTEAFF. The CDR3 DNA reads TGTGCCAGCAGCATGGGACAGAACACTGAAGCTTTCTTT.

The CDR3 reads CASSSPGLAGGGDTQYF. CDR3 sequence (DNA): TGTGCCAGCAGTTCCCCTGGACTAGCGGGAGGAGGGGATACGCAGTATTTT. This chain uses TRBV28 with TRBJ2-3, with 14 bases matching TRBD2. From germline, CDR1 is MDHEN and CDR2 SYDVKM. Trimming cost V 4 bases and J 6 bases; bases outside gene matches: 9. This CDR3 contains 17 residues.

The chain's CDR3 is CSVCRVTACTDTQYF. DNA of the CDR3: TGCAGCGTTTGTCGAGTGACTGCCTGCACAGATACGCAGTATTTT. The chain employs TRBV29-1 and TRBJ2-3; no clear D. The CDR3 extends over 15 amino acids. Germline values: CDR1 SQVTM, CDR2 ANQGSEA. The ends were cut back, 5 bases at V and 1 base at J, with 16 bases in the middle.